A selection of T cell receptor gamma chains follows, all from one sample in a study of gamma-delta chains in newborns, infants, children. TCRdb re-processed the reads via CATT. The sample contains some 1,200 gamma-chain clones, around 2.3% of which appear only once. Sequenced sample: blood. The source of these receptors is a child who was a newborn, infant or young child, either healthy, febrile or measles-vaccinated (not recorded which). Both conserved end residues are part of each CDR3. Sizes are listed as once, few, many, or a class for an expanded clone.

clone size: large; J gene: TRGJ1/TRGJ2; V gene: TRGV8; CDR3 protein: CATWDFPYYKKLF; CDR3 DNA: TGTGCCACCTGGGACTTTCCTTATTATAAGAAACTCTTT
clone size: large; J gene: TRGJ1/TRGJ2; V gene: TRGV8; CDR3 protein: CATRDSAYKKLF; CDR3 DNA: TGTGCCACCAGGGACTCCGCTTATAAGAAACTCTTT
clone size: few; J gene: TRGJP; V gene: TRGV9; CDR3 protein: CALWEIELGKKIKVF; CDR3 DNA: TGTGCCTTGTGGGAAATCGAGTTGGGCAAAAAAATCAAGGTATTT